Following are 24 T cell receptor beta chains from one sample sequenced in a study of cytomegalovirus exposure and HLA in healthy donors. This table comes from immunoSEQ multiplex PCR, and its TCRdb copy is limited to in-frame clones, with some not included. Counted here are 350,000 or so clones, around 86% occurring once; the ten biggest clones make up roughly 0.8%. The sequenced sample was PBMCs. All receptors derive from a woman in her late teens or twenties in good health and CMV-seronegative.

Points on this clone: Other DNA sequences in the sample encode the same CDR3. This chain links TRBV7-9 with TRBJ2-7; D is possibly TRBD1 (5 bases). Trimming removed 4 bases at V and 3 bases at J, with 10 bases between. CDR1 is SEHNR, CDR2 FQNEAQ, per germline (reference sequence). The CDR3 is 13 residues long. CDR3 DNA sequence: TGTGCCAGCAGCTCCGACAGTTACTACGAGCAGTACTTC. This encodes CASSSDSYYEQYF.

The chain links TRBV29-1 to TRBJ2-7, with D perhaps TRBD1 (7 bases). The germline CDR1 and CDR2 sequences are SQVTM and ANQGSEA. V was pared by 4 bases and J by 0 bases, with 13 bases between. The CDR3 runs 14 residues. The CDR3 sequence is CSVGAGGSSYEQYF. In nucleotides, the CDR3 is TGCAGCGTTGGGGCAGGGGGGAGCTCCTACGAGCAGTACTTC.

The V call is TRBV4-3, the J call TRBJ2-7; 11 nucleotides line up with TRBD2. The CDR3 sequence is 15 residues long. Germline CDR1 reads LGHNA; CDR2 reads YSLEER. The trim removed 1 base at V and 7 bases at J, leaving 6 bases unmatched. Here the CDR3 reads CASSQVLAGGREQYF. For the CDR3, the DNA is TGCGCCAGCAGCCAAGTGCTAGCGGGAGGTCGTGAGCAGTACTTC.

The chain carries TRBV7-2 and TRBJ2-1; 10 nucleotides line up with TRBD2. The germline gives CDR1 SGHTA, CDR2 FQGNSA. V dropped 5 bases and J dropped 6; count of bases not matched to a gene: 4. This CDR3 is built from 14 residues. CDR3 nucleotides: TGTGCCAGCAGCCCGGGACTAGCGTCCAATGAGCAGTTCTTC. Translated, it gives CASSPGLASNEQFF.

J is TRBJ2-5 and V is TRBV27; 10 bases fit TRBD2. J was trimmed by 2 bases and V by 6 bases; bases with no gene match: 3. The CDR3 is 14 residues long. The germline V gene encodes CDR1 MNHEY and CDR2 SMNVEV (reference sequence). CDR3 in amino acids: CASRRLAGQETQYF. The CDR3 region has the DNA TGTGCCAGCAGGCGACTAGCGGGTCAAGAGACCCAGTACTTC.

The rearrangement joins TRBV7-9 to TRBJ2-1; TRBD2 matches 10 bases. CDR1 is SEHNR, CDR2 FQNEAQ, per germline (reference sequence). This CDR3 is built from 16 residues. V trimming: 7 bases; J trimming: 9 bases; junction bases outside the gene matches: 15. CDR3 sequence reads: CASNPTQREGRGEQFF. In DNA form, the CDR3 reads TGTGCCAGCAACCCCACCCAGCGGGAGGGCCGTGGTGAGCAGTTCTTC. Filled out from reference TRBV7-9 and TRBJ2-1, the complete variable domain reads DTGVSQNPRHKITKRGQNVTFRCDPISEHNRLYWYRQTLGQGPEFLTYFQNEAQLEKSRLLSDRFSAERPKGSFSTLEIQRTEQGDSAMYLCASNPTQREGRGEQFFGPGTRLTVL.

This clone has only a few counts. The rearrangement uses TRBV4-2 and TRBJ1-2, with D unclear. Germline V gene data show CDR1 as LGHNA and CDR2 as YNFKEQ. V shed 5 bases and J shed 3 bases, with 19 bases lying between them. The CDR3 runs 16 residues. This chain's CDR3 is CASSIFEGSGDYGYTF. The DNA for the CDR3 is TGTGCCAGCAGCATCTTCGAGGGATCCGGGGACTATGGCTACACCTTC.

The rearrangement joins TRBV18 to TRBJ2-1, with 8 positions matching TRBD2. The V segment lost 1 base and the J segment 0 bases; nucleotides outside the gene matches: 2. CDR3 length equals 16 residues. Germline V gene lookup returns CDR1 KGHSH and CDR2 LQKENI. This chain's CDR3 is CASSPLAGGSYNEQFF. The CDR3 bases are TGTGCCAGCTCACCACTTGCGGGAGGCTCCTACAATGAGCAGTTCTTC.

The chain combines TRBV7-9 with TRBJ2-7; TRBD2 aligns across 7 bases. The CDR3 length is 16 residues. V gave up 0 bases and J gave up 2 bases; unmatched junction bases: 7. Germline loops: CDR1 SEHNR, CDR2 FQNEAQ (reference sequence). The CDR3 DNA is TGTGCCAGCAGCTTAGCTGGGTGGGAGGGTACCTACGAGCAGTACTTC. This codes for CASSLAGWEGTYEQYF.

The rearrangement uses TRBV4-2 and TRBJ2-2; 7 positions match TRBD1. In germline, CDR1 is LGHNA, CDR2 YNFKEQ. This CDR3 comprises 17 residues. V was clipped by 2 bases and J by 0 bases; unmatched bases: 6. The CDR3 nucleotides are TGTGCCAGCAGCCAACTTCTCGGACAGGCGAACACCGGGGAGCTGTTTTTT. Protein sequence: CASSQLLGQANTGELFF.

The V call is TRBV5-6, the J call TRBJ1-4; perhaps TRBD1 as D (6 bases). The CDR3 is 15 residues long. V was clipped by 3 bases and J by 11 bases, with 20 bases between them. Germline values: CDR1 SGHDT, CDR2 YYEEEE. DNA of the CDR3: TGTGCCAGCAGCTCCGAGGCCAGGGGTGATTGGAAACTGTTTTTT. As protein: CASSSEARGDWKLFF.

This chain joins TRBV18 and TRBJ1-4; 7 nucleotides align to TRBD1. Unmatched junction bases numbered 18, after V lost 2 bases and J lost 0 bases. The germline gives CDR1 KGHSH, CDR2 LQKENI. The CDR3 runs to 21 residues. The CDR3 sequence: CASSPSGQDPLDDATNEKLFF. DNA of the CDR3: TGTGCCAGCTCACCATCTGGACAGGATCCGCTTGATGATGCAACTAATGAAAAACTGTTTTTT.

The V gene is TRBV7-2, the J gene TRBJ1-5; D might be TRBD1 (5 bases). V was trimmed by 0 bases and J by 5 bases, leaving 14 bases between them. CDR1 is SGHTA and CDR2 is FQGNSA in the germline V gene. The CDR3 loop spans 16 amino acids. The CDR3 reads CASSLATSGVDQPQHF. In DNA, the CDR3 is TGTGCCAGCAGCTTAGCGACATCGGGGGTGGATCAGCCCCAGCATTTT.

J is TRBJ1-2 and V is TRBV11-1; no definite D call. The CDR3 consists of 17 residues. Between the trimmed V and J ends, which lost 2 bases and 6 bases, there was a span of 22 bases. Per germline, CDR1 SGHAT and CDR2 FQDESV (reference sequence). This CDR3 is CASSLSPQDYKGDGYTF. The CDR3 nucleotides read TGTGCCAGCAGCTTAAGTCCCCAAGACTACAAGGGAGATGGCTACACCTTC.

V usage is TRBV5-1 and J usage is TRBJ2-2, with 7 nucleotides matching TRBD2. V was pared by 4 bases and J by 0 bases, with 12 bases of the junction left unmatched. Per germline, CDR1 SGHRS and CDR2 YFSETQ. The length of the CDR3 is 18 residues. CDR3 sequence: CASSLPWGGNPNTGELFF. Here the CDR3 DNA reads TGCGCCAGCAGCCTCCCATGGGGGGGGAATCCGAACACCGGGGAGCTGTTTTTT.

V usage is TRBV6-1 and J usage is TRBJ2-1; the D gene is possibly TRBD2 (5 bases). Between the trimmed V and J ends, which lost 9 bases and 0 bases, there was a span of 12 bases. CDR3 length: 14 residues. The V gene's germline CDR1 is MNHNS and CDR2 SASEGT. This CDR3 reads CASFRGSSYNEQFF. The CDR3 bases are TGTGCCAGTTTTAGAGGGAGCTCCTACAATGAGCAGTTCTTC.

DNA of the CDR3: TGTGCCAGTAGTATAGGGCAGGCCTATGGCTACACCTTC. It translates to CASSIGQAYGYTF. The chain combines TRBV19 with TRBJ1-2; D call uncertain. This CDR3 contains 13 residues. The germline V gene encodes CDR1 LNHDA and CDR2 SQIVND (reference sequence). The germline V and J ends were trimmed by 1 base and 4 bases, with 7 bases remaining between them.

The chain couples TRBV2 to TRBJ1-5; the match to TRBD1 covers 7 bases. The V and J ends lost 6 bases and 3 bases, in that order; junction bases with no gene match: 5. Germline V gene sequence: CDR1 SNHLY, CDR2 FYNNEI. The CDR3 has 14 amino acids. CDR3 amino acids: CASRERGLNQPQHF. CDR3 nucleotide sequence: TGTGCCAGCAGAGAAAGGGGGCTCAATCAGCCCCAGCATTTT.

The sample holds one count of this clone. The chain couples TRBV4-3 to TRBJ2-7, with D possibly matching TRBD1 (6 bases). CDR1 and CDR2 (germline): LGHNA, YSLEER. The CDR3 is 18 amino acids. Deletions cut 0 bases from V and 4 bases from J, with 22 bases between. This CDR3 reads CASSQDLAGQHVIYEQYF. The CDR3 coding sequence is TGCGCCAGCAGCCAAGATTTGGCCGGACAGCATGTGATTTACGAGCAGTACTTC.

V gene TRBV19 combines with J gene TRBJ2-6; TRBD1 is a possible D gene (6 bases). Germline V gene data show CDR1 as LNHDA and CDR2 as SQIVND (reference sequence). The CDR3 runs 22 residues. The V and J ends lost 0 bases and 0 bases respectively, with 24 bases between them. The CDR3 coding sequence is TGTGCCAGTAGTATAGATCCGGTGGGGCTTCAGGGGCTGTTCTCTGGGGCCAACGTCCTGACTTTC. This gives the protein CASSIDPVGLQGLFSGANVLTF.

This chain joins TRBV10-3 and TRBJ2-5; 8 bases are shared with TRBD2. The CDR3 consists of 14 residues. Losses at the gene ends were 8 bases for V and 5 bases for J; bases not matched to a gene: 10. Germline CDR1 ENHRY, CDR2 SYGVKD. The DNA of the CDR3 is TGTGCCATCTCCCGGGAGGGCCTCGGGGAGACCCAGTACTTC. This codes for CAISREGLGETQYF.

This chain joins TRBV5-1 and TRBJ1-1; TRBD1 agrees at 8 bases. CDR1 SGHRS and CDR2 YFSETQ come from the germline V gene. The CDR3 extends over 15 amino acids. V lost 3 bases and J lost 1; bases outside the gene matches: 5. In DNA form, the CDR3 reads TGCGCCAGCAGCTCAACAGGGGGTACGAACACTGAAGCTTTCTTT. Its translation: CASSSTGGTNTEAFF.

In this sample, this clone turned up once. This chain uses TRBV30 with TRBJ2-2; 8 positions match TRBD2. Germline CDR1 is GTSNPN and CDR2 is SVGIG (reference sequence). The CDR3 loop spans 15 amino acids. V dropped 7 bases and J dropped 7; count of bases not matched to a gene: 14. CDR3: CASRGREGPSGELFF. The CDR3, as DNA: TGTGCCTCCAGGGGCCGGGAGGGCCCCAGCGGGGAGCTGTTTTTT.

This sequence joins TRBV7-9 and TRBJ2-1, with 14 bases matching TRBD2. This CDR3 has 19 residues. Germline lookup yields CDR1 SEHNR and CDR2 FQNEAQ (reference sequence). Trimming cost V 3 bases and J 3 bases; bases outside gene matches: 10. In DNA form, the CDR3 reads TGTGCCAGCAGCTTGTTGGGACTAGCGGGAGTAACCGGCTACAATGAGCAGTTCTTC. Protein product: CASSLLGLAGVTGYNEQFF.